The 22 T cell receptor beta chains below were found in one sample sequenced in a study of cytomegalovirus exposure and HLA in healthy donors. Primers: 60 Vbeta forward and 13 Jbeta reverse. TCRdb's table, derived via immunoSEQ multiplex PCR, lists solely in-frame clones and lacks some. This sample yields about 140,000 clones, of which around 79% are seen a single time; approximately 10% belongs to the top ten. The sequencing sample was made of PBMCs. The origin of the receptors is a woman aged 45-59 years in good health and CMV-seropositive.

This chain uses TRBV6-5 with TRBJ2-7, with 7 bases identical to TRBD2. V trimming: 5 bases; J trimming: 4 bases; junction bases outside the gene matches: 11. This CDR3 has 15 amino acids. Germline lookup yields CDR1 MNHEY and CDR2 SVGAGI. CDR3 nucleotide sequence: TGTGCCAGCAGTAGCAGGGAGGGTAAGAATTACGAGCAGTACTTC. This translates into CASSSREGKNYEQYF.

The chain links TRBV7-9 to TRBJ2-5; 8 bases match TRBD1. V shed 0 bases, J shed 3 bases, and the junction held 9 bases outside the gene matches. Germline values: CDR1 SEHNR, CDR2 FQNEAQ (reference sequence). The CDR3 covers 17 residues. CDR3 loop: CASSLARAGGLEETQYF. The CDR3 nucleotides are TGTGCCAGCAGCTTAGCGAGAGCAGGGGGCCTGGAAGAGACCCAGTACTTC.

The gene calls are TRBV28 and TRBJ2-3; possibly TRBD2 for D (6 bases). Germline loops: CDR1 MDHEN, CDR2 SYDVKM. Trimming pared 5 bases from V and 0 bases from J, leaving 21 bases between. CDR3 size: 18 residues. Here the CDR3 reads CASSPPVGGSGSTDTQYF. CDR3 coding DNA: TGTGCCAGCAGTCCCCCCGTGGGGGGTAGCGGCAGCACAGATACGCAGTATTTT.

The chain combines TRBV12-5 with TRBJ2-6; 12 positions match TRBD1. There are 19 residues in the CDR3. V shed 7 bases, J shed 4 bases, and the junction held 14 bases outside the gene matches. Germline loops: CDR1 LGHNT, CDR2 FRNRAP. CDR3 sequence: CASAQNLWDRGPGANVLTF. The CDR3 bases are TGTGCTAGTGCCCAAAATTTGTGGGACAGGGGGCCAGGGGCCAACGTCCTGACTTTC.

The chain uses TRBV5-5 and TRBJ1-3, with 7 bases lining up with TRBD1. The CDR3 runs 14 residues. Germline CDR1 reads SGHKS; CDR2 reads YYEKEE (reference sequence). V shed 3 bases and J 5 bases; nucleotides not matched to a gene: 5. CDR3 amino acids: CASSSGTERNTIYF. The CDR3 DNA is TGTGCCAGCAGCTCCGGGACAGAGAGAAACACCATATATTTT.

The chain couples TRBV29-1 to TRBJ2-3; D gene uncertain. Trimming removed 1 base from V and 5 bases from J, with 22 bases in between. In germline, CDR1 is SQVTM, CDR2 ANQGSEA. This CDR3 region has 17 residues. The chain's CDR3 is CSVEAAQISVSGDTQYF. As DNA, the CDR3 is TGCAGCGTTGAAGCGGCGCAGATATCGGTTTCGGGAGATACGCAGTATTTT.

The V gene is TRBV4-1, the J gene TRBJ1-2; 11 positions match TRBD1. With 4 bases clipped from V and 3 bases from J, the junction kept 1 base outside the gene matches. The CDR3 loop spans 14 amino acids. The germline V gene encodes CDR1 MGHRA and CDR2 YSYEKL. CDR3 sequence reads: CASSPGQGDYGYTF. The CDR3 nucleotides read TGCGCCAGCAGCCCGGGACAGGGGGACTATGGCTACACCTTC.

The chain links TRBV28 to TRBJ1-3; D gene unclear. Germline CDR1 and CDR2: MDHEN and SYDVKM. This CDR3 spans 14 amino acids. Deletions cut 3 bases from V and 5 bases from J, with 11 bases between. CDR3 bases: TGTGCCAGCAGTTTGGACTCGGAAAGAAACACCATATATTTT. Protein product: CASSLDSERNTIYF.

The chain combines TRBV5-6 with TRBJ1-2; TRBD1 matches 7 bases. Germline V gene lookup returns CDR1 SGHDT and CDR2 YYEEEE. J lost 4 bases, V lost 3 bases, and 6 bases had no gene match. The CDR3 extends over 14 amino acids. The CDR3 loop is CASSSGTVSYGYTF. CDR3 DNA: TGTGCCAGCAGCTCGGGGACAGTTTCCTATGGCTACACCTTC.

The chain links TRBV10-3 to TRBJ2-3, with TRBD2 matching over 9 bases. The CDR3 loop spans 15 amino acids. Germline values: CDR1 ENHRY, CDR2 SYGVKD. After removal of 6 bases from V and 0 bases from J, the junction contained 4 bases not matched to a gene. CDR3 DNA: TGTGCCATCAGGGATAGCGGGGGAAGCACAGATACGCAGTATTTT. Protein sequence: CAIRDSGGSTDTQYF.

V gene TRBV5-1 combines with J gene TRBJ2-1; 8 bases fit TRBD1. V lost 6 bases and J lost 5; bases outside the gene matches: 13. This CDR3 comprises 16 residues. Germline CDR1 SGHRS, CDR2 YFSETQ. In nucleotides, the CDR3 is TGCGCCAGCAAATTCCTTACAGGGGGGTGGAACAATGAGCAGTTCTTC. Its translation is CASKFLTGGWNNEQFF. Complete variable domain (other parts from reference TRBV5-1 and TRBJ2-1): KAGVTQTPRYLIKTRGQQVTLSCSPISGHRSVSWYQQTPGQGLQFLFEYFSETQRNKGNFPGRFSGRQFSNSRSEMNVSTLELGDSALYLCASKFLTGGWNNEQFFGPGTRLTVL.

The chain recombines TRBV7-9 with TRBJ2-1; 7 nucleotides align to TRBD1. The CDR3 totals 16 residues. In germline, CDR1 is SEHNR, CDR2 FQNEAQ (reference sequence). V lost 4 bases to trimming and J lost 5 bases; unmatched junction nucleotides: 11. The CDR3 is CASSSTGMDLDNEQFF. CDR3 DNA: TGTGCCAGCAGCTCGACAGGGATGGATCTGGACAATGAGCAGTTCTTC.

V and J are TRBV5-8 and TRBJ1-5; D perhaps matches TRBD1 (5 bases). The CDR3 length is 15 residues. V lost 0 bases to trimming and J lost 0 bases, with 7 bases between them. Germline V gene data show CDR1 as SGHTS and CDR2 as YDEGEE. The CDR3 loop is CASSLAGFSNQPQHF. CDR3 sequence (DNA): TGTGCCAGCAGCTTGGCAGGGTTTAGCAATCAGCCCCAGCATTTT.

The chain uses TRBV6-6 and TRBJ2-5; a possible D gene is TRBD2 (5 bases). Near its end, the DNA agrees better with TRBJ2-7, so the J call may be wrong. The CDR3 extends over 14 amino acids. Germline CDR1 is MNHNY and CDR2 is SVGAGI (reference sequence). The CDR3 region has the DNA TGTGCCAGCAGTCTAGAGGAGGTCACCTACGAGCAGTACTTC. Translating gives CASSLEEVTYEQYF.

The chain uses TRBV7-9 and TRBJ1-6; D ambiguous. V gave up 5 bases and J gave up 10 bases, with 9 bases separating them. Germline lookup yields CDR1 SEHNR and CDR2 FQNEAQ (reference sequence). This CDR3 is built from 12 residues. The CDR3, as DNA: TGTGCCAGCAGCCTCTCCTACTCACCCCTCCACTTT. Encoded protein: CASSLSYSPLHF. Supplemented by reference TRBV7-9 and TRBJ1-6, the full variable domain reads DTGVSQNPRHKITKRGQNVTFRCDPISEHNRLYWYRQTLGQGPEFLTYFQNEAQLEKSRLLSDRFSAERPKGSFSTLEIQRTEQGDSAMYLCASSLSYSPLHFGNGTRLTVT.

The rearrangement uses TRBV4-1 and TRBJ2-1; 8 bases match TRBD1. Germline V gives CDR1 MGHRA, CDR2 YSYEKL. Trimming took 6 bases from V and 2 from J; bases not matched to a gene: 6. There are 15 residues in the CDR3. In DNA form, the CDR3 reads TGCGCCAGCAGGCCCGGCAGGGGGCCCTACAATGAGCAGTTCTTC. Translated, it gives CASRPGRGPYNEQFF.

This clone was seen once. The rearrangement joins TRBV7-2 to TRBJ1-2; D not certain. The CDR3 is made up of 13 amino acids. Germline CDR1 and CDR2: SGHTA and FQGNSA. V was pared by 1 base and J by 2 bases, with 5 bases between. The CDR3 loop reads CASSLGGNYGYTF. Here the CDR3 DNA reads TGTGCCAGCAGCTTAGGAGGGAACTATGGCTACACCTTC.

This chain links TRBV5-1 with TRBJ2-1; 7 nucleotides line up with TRBD1. Per the germline V gene, CDR1 is SGHRS and CDR2 is YFSETQ. V lost 3 bases to trimming and J lost 0 bases; unmatched junction nucleotides: 6. The CDR3 contains 16 residues. In nucleotides, the CDR3 is TGCGCCAGCAGCTCGGGACAGCCTACCTCCTACAATGAGCAGTTCTTC. Translation gives CASSSGQPTSYNEQFF.

This chain links TRBV5-1 with TRBJ2-5; perhaps TRBD2 as D (5 bases). Germline CDR1 SGHRS, CDR2 YFSETQ. V shed 0 bases and J shed 2 bases, with 14 bases lying between them. The CDR3 runs to 16 residues. The CDR3 protein is CASSLAGGGSQETQYF. The CDR3 DNA is TGCGCCAGCAGCTTGGCCGGAGGCGGGTCGCAAGAGACCCAGTACTTC. The whole variable domain, filled in from reference TRBV5-1 and TRBJ2-5, reads KAGVTQTPRYLIKTRGQQVTLSCSPISGHRSVSWYQQTPGQGLQFLFEYFSETQRNKGNFPGRFSGRQFSNSRSEMNVSTLELGDSALYLCASSLAGGGSQETQYFGPGTRLLVL.

This sequence joins TRBV7-6 and TRBJ2-3; 7 bases line up with TRBD1. Germline loops: CDR1 SGHVS, CDR2 FNYEAQ. The length of the CDR3 is 14 residues. Trimming took 2 bases from V and 3 from J; bases not matched to a gene: 2. The CDR3 is CASSLRGQTDTQYF. The CDR3 DNA reads as TGTGCCAGCAGCTTAAGGGGACAGACAGATACGCAGTATTTT. The full variable domain, rest sourced from reference TRBV7-6 and TRBJ2-3, is GAGVSQSPRYKVTKRGQDVALRCDPISGHVSLYWYRQALGQGPEFLTYFNYEAQQDKSGLPNDRFSAERPEGSISTLTIQRTEQRDSAMYRCASSLRGQTDTQYFGPGTRLTVL.

The chain couples TRBV5-1 to TRBJ1-4; unclear D gene. This CDR3 spans 16 amino acids. V lost 0 bases, J lost 6 bases, and 15 bases lay in between. Germline assignment: CDR1 SGHRS and CDR2 YFSETQ. CDR3 sequence: CASSLDFGGTYEKLFF. The DNA for the CDR3 is TGCGCCAGCAGCTTGGATTTCGGCGGAACCTATGAAAAACTGTTTTTT.

This clone was recorded a few times. This sequence joins TRBV7-2 and TRBJ2-2, with D possibly being TRBD1 (5 bases). Deletions cut 2 bases from V and 1 base from J, with 8 bases between. The CDR3 totals 15 residues. Germline V lookup: CDR1 SGHTA, CDR2 FQGNSA. The CDR3 DNA follows: TGTGCCAGCAGCTTACGTACAGGGAACACCGGGGAGCTGTTTTTT. This translates into CASSLRTGNTGELFF.